Only one count was recorded for the clone carrying this TCR beta chain. The target antigen is unknown. These data belong to a study of cytomegalovirus exposure and HLA in healthy donors. Whole-study context: Caucasian-associated ancestry cluster membership applied to around 76% of around 400 genotyped donors.

Study-level findings and limits: Altogether, around 160 TCR beta chains were recorded as cytomegalovirus-associated. TRBV6-2, TRBV6-3 and some other V segments were unresolvable in 87-base-pair reads. TCR beta V- and J-gene trimming, according to a later analysis, was linked to a missense DCLRE1C variant.

PCR was performed using 60 Vbeta and 13 Jbeta primers. Generated by immunoSEQ multiplex PCR, the TCRdb table keeps only in-frame clones and is missing some. The sample records roughly 120,000 clones, roughly three fifths being singletons. The CDR3 is 13 residues long. V was pared by 0 bases and J by 4 bases, with 7 bases between. Germline V gene sequence: CDR1 SGHRS, CDR2 YFSETQ. The clonotype comes from a man aged 40-49 years in good health and CMV-seropositive. The sequenced material came from PBMCs. The V and J genes are TRBV5-1 and TRBJ1-1, with TRBD1 as a possible D gene (6 bases). The CDR3 is CASSLAGATEAFF. CDR3 DNA sequence: TGCGCCAGCAGCTTGGCAGGGGCCACTGAAGCTTTCTTT.